The 26 T cell receptor beta chains below come from one sample, sequenced in a study of cytomegalovirus exposure and HLA in healthy donors. Vbeta (60) and Jbeta (13) primers were used in the PCR. Measured with immunoSEQ multiplex PCR; TCRdb has only the in-frame clones, and not every one. The data hold approximately 100,000 clones, with around 76% observed a single time. Source material: PBMCs. These receptors were collected from a woman between 50 and 59 years old in good health and CMV-seropositive.

The chain uses TRBV5-1 and TRBJ2-7; 11 bases map to TRBD2. The junction had 0 bases not matched to a gene; V was cut back by 0 bases and J by 1 base. Germline V lookup: CDR1 SGHRS, CDR2 YFSETQ. The length of the CDR3 is 15 residues. The CDR3 coding sequence is TGCGCCAGCAGCTTGGGGACTAGCGGGTCCTACGAGCAGTACTTC. Translated: CASSLGTSGSYEQYF.

The chain's CDR3 is CSVETDYRDYGYTF. CDR3 in DNA: TGCAGCGTTGAAACCGATTACAGGGACTATGGCTACACCTTC. This chain joins TRBV29-1 and TRBJ1-2; possible D gene TRBD1, 6 bases. Germline V lookup: CDR1 SQVTM, CDR2 ANQGSEA. V was cut by 2 bases and J by 3 bases, with 13 bases left in between. This CDR3 spans 14 amino acids.

The chain joins TRBV18 to TRBJ1-2, with 7 bases lining up with TRBD1. V was pared by 3 bases and J by 4 bases, with 8 bases of the junction left unmatched. The CDR3 runs 15 residues. Germline V gives CDR1 KGHSH, CDR2 LQKENI. CDR3 residues: CASSPGWRGLYGYTF. DNA of the CDR3: TGTGCCAGCTCACCCGGTTGGAGGGGGCTCTATGGCTACACCTTC.

The chain has TRBV7-2 and TRBJ2-5; D uncertain. The last part of the DNA fits TRBJ2-7 better; the J call may be wrong. CDR3 size: 11 residues. Per the germline V gene, CDR1 is SGHTA and CDR2 is FQGNSA. The CDR3 here is CASSEKYEQYF. The CDR3 DNA is TGTGCCAGCAGCGAGAAGTACGAGCAGTACTTC.

This chain links TRBV9 with TRBJ2-1; TRBD2 aligns across 10 bases. Per the germline V gene, CDR1 is SGDLS and CDR2 is YYNGEE. With V trimmed by 0 bases and J by 4 bases, 4 bases remained unmatched. This CDR3 is 16 amino acids long. CDR3 residues: CASSVEVAGGYNEQFF. The CDR3 DNA sequence: TGTGCCAGCAGCGTAGAAGTAGCGGGGGGTTACAATGAGCAGTTCTTC.

V gene TRBV19 combines with J gene TRBJ2-3, with D uncertain. V lost 3 bases to trimming and J lost 2 bases, with 15 bases between them. This CDR3 has 16 residues. Looked up from germline, CDR1 is LNHDA and CDR2 is SQIVND (reference sequence). Written as DNA, the CDR3 is TGTGCCAGTAGTATTGTCCTAGAAGGCCCCACAGATACGCAGTATTTT. Residues: CASSIVLEGPTDTQYF.

This sequence joins TRBV7-9 and TRBJ1-1, with TRBD1 as a possible D gene (5 bases). V was clipped by 7 bases and J by 2 bases, with 11 bases between them. The CDR3 sequence is 13 residues long. The germline gives CDR1 SEHNR, CDR2 FQNEAQ (reference sequence). CDR3 coding DNA: TGTGCCAGCATGGAAGACAGCAACACTGAAGCTTTCTTT. Translated: CASMEDSNTEAFF.

This chain uses TRBV5-1 with TRBJ2-6; TRBD1 aligns across 9 bases. Germline V gene lookup returns CDR1 SGHRS and CDR2 YFSETQ. Germline trimming cut 6 bases from V and 0 bases from J; bases unmatched to any gene: 7. The CDR3 has 17 amino acids. The CDR3 spells CASTLTGGYSGANVLTF. DNA of the CDR3: TGCGCCAGCACCCTAACAGGGGGCTACTCTGGGGCCAACGTCCTGACTTTC.

This chain joins TRBV7-9 and TRBJ2-5, with 12 bases identical to TRBD2. The CDR3 runs to 14 residues. The ends lost 8 bases at V and 4 bases at J; junction bases unmatched: 5. Germline V lookup: CDR1 SEHNR, CDR2 FQNEAQ (reference sequence). In DNA, the CDR3 is TGTGCCAGCTCTAGCGGGGGGGCCCCAGAGACCCAGTACTTC. Encoded protein: CASSSGGAPETQYF.

V gene TRBV29-1 combines with J gene TRBJ1-2, with 9 positions matching TRBD1. CDR1 is SQVTM, CDR2 ANQGSEA, per germline. V gave up 4 bases and J gave up 4 bases; unmatched junction bases: 4. The CDR3 sequence is 13 residues long. CDR3 in amino acids: CSVVGQGTYGYTF. The DNA of the CDR3 is TGCAGCGTTGTCGGACAGGGGACCTATGGCTACACCTTC.

CDR3 in DNA: TGCGCCAGCAGCTTGCTACAGGGAAGAGGTACCGGGGAGCTGTTTTTT. This encodes CASSLLQGRGTGELFF. The rearrangement joins TRBV5-1 to TRBJ2-2; perhaps TRBD1 as D (6 bases). The CDR3 has 16 residues. The germline V gene has CDR1 SGHRS and CDR2 YFSETQ. V lost 1 base and J lost 5, with 15 bases in between. The whole variable domain, filled in from reference TRBV5-1 and TRBJ2-2, reads KAGVTQTPRYLIKTRGQQVTLSCSPISGHRSVSWYQQTPGQGLQFLFEYFSETQRNKGNFPGRFSGRQFSNSRSEMNVSTLELGDSALYLCASSLLQGRGTGELFFGEGSRLTVL.

The chain couples TRBV7-9 to TRBJ2-7, with D tentatively TRBD2 (6 bases). This CDR3 has 14 amino acids. The ends were cut back, 5 bases at V and 1 base at J, with 12 bases in the middle. Germline V CDR1 and CDR2: SEHNR, FQNEAQ (reference sequence). The CDR3 DNA reads TGTGCCAGCAGCCCTGGGGCGGGATCCTACGAGCAGTACTTC. Its translation is CASSPGAGSYEQYF.

The V and J genes are TRBV19 and TRBJ2-3; TRBD1 aligns across 7 bases. Germline V gives CDR1 LNHDA, CDR2 SQIVND (reference sequence). With 5 bases clipped from V and 2 bases from J, the junction kept 7 bases outside the gene matches. The CDR3 consists of 15 residues. CDR3 in DNA: TGTGCCAGTAGTGTGGGACAGACTATCACAGATACGCAGTATTTT. It is translated as CASSVGQTITDTQYF.

The chain recombines TRBV13 with TRBJ1-2, with TRBD1 matching over 9 bases. Germline lookup yields CDR1 PRHDT and CDR2 FYEKMQ (reference sequence). Unmatched junction bases numbered 6, after V lost 2 bases and J lost 8 bases. The CDR3 covers 14 residues. The CDR3: CASSLIGTGQGYTF. The CDR3 coding sequence is TGTGCCAGCAGCTTAATTGGGACAGGGCAGGGCTACACCTTC. The complete variable domain, with remaining parts taken from reference TRBV13 and TRBJ1-2, reads AAGVIQSPRHLIKEKRETATLKCYPIPRHDTVYWYQQGPGQDPQFLISFYEKMQSDKGSIPDRFSAQQFSDYHSELNMSSLELGDSALYFCASSLIGTGQGYTFGSGTRLTVV.

The chain couples TRBV18 to TRBJ1-2, with 7 bases fitting TRBD1. The germline gives CDR1 KGHSH, CDR2 LQKENI. The CDR3 extends over 16 amino acids. The V gene end was trimmed by 2 bases and the J gene end by 8 bases; junction bases not matched to a gene: 14. CDR3 coding DNA: TGTGCCAGCTCACCATCCTTAGCTGACAGGGAAAAGGGCTACACCTTC. Translated: CASSPSLADREKGYTF.

As concerns this clone: Its ends do not fully match the called genes, so a read error is possible. The chain uses TRBV2 and TRBJ1-5; 10 nucleotides line up with TRBD1. The CDR3 has 15 amino acids. The germline V gene has CDR1 SNHLY and CDR2 FYNNEI. The CDR3 DNA is TGTGCCAGCAGGGAAGACAGGGGGCGAAATCAGCCCCAGCATTTT. Translated: CASREDRGRNQPQHF.

This chain connects TRBV2 to TRBJ2-7; 12 positions match TRBD1. Germline V gene sequence: CDR1 SNHLY, CDR2 FYNNEI. J gave up 7 bases and V 8 bases, and 15 bases lay outside the gene matches. There are 16 residues in the CDR3. The DNA for the CDR3 is TGTGCCAGCCCTGGTGGGACAGGGGGCCCCGGTGGGGAGCAGTACTTC. Protein sequence: CASPGGTGGPGGEQYF.

The chain links TRBV4-1 to TRBJ2-2; 7 nucleotides match TRBD1. The germline CDR1 and CDR2 sequences are MGHRA and YSYEKL. CDR3 length: 17 amino acids. V was pared by 3 bases and J by 0 bases, with 7 bases of the junction left unmatched. The CDR3: CASSHRSGGANTGELFF. The CDR3 DNA sequence: TGCGCCAGCAGCCATCGATCAGGGGGTGCGAACACCGGGGAGCTGTTTTTT.

This chain links TRBV7-8 with TRBJ2-7; 8 bases are a match to TRBD1. The V gene's germline CDR1 is SGHVS and CDR2 FQNEAQ. Losses at the gene ends were 4 bases for V and 2 bases for J; bases not matched to a gene: 4. This CDR3 has 14 amino acids. CDR3 sequence: CASSSLQGAYEQYF. The CDR3 bases are TGTGCCAGCAGCTCCCTACAGGGGGCCTACGAGCAGTACTTC.

The chain joins TRBV2 to TRBJ1-2; a possible D gene is TRBD1 (6 bases). The CDR3 totals 13 residues. Germline CDR1 reads SNHLY; CDR2 reads FYNNEI. V lost 2 bases and J 4 bases, leaving 8 bases between the germline ends. The CDR3 DNA reads TGTGCCAGCAGTGAAACAGGGACCTATGGCTACACCTTC. It is translated as CASSETGTYGYTF.

This clone was detected a few times. This chain uses TRBV6-6 with TRBJ1-2; a weak D match, TRBD1 (5 bases). CDR1 is MNHNY and CDR2 is SVGAGI in the germline V gene (reference sequence). CDR3 size: 12 residues. Deletions cut 8 bases from V and 5 bases from J, with 12 bases between. CDR3 sequence: CASSDRSYGYTF. In DNA form, the CDR3 reads TGTGCCAGCTCCGACAGATCTTATGGCTACACCTTC.

This chain joins TRBV9 and TRBJ1-1; a weak D match, TRBD1 (6 bases). Germline V gene sequence: CDR1 SGDLS, CDR2 YYNGEE. The V gene lost 7 bases and the J gene lost 6 bases, with 16 bases spanning the gap. CDR3 length equals 13 residues. The CDR3 spells CASSGVGGPEAFF. The CDR3 coding sequence is TGTGCCAGCTCAGGAGTAGGGGGACCTGAAGCTTTCTTT.

This clone was observed a few times. The chain has TRBV11-1 and TRBJ1-1; D is unresolved. The germline CDR1 and CDR2 sequences are SGHAT and FQDESV (reference sequence). The CDR3 is 13 amino acids. Trimming shortened V by 4 bases and J by 2 bases, and 8 bases separated the two germline ends. This CDR3 reads CASSSGINTEAFF. The CDR3 DNA is TGTGCCAGCAGCTCCGGGATTAACACTGAAGCTTTCTTT.

J is TRBJ1-2 and V is TRBV19; 8 bases are a match to TRBD1. V was pared by 9 bases and J by 0 bases, with 3 bases of the junction left unmatched. CDR3 length equals 13 residues. The germline CDR1 and CDR2 sequences are LNHDA and SQIVND (reference sequence). The CDR3, as DNA: TGTGCCAGCGGACAGGGCACTAACTATGGCTACACCTTC. It encodes CASGQGTNYGYTF. The complete variable domain, with remaining parts taken from reference TRBV19 and TRBJ1-2, reads DGGITQSPKYLFRKEGQNVTLSCEQNLNHDAMYWYRQDPGQGLRLIYYSQIVNDFQKGDIAEGYSVSREKKESFPLTVTSAQKNPTAFYLCASGQGTNYGYTFGSGTRLTVV.

V usage is TRBV15 and J usage is TRBJ1-2; TRBD1 is a possible D gene (5 bases). CDR1 and CDR2 (germline): LNHNV, YYDKDF (reference sequence). The CDR3 is made up of 13 amino acids. The ends were cut back, 1 base at V and 7 bases at J, with 10 bases in the middle. CDR3 DNA: TGTGCCACCAGCAGAGCGGAGGGGAGTGGCTACACCTTC. Its protein product is CATSRAEGSGYTF.

The J gene is TRBJ2-7, the V gene TRBV2; TRBD2 might be the D (6 bases). The germline CDR1 and CDR2 sequences are SNHLY and FYNNEI. This CDR3 has 15 amino acids. The V end lost 11 bases, the J end lost 0 bases, and 20 bases lay between the germline ends. Written as DNA, the CDR3 is TGTGCCGGCTCAAGGGCTAGCGCCGTCTCCTACGAGCAGTACTTC. This sequence encodes CAGSRASAVSYEQYF.